The 10 T cell receptor beta chains below were found in one sample sequenced in a study of CD8+ T cells in alopecia areata. TCR sequencing used cDNA made by reverse transcription of extracted RNA. Only in-frame clones appear in the TCRdb table, and some are missing; sequencing was by immunoSEQ multiplex PCR. The sample includes about 270,000 clones, none of them occurring once. On the basis of CD4, CD8alpha, NKG2D, NKG2ACE and other markers, pooled cutaneous lymph node cells were sorted. The sample was CD4+ T cells sorted from a lymph node. Receptors originate from a C3H/HeJ mouse with alopecia areata. For this strain, the MHC haplotype corresponds to H2-k.

Note on this clone: Mouse germline and gene names are used. The CDR3 end falls 4 residues outside the read, so it is completed with the germline J gene. The chain is built from TRBV19 and TRBJ2-7; TRBD2 matches 8 bases. Germline values: CDR1 FNHDT, CDR2 SITEND (reference sequence). The CDR3 sequence is 15 residues long. V lost 5 bases to trimming and J lost 0 bases; unmatched junction nucleotides: 7. CDR3 protein: CASRATGASSYEQYF. The DNA read from the CDR3 is TGTGCCAGCAGAGCGACTGGGGCGAGCTCCTAT.

This clone was observed at least ten times. Gene names and germline refer to mouse. The read stops 4 residues short of the end of the CDR3; the missing end is completed from the germline J gene. The genes are TRBV17 and TRBJ2-5, with 11 bases identical to TRBD2. This CDR3 is 15 amino acids long. The germline gives CDR1 MNHDT, CDR2 YYDKIL. Unmatched junction bases numbered 2, after V lost 5 bases and J lost 1 base. The DNA read from the CDR3 is TGTGCTAGCAGTCCGGGACTGGGGGACCAAGAC. It codes for CASSPGLGDQD. The CDR3, in full, reads CASSPGLGDQDTQYF.

The sample holds a few counts of this clone. Gene names refer to mouse genes. The read terminates 4 residues before the CDR3 end, so the remaining end is supplied by the germline J gene. The chain links TRBV31 to TRBJ1-2; 8 bases line up with TRBD1. This CDR3 region has 15 residues. In germline, CDR1 is GKSSPN, CDR2 SITVG. Trimming took 1 base from V and 0 from J; bases not matched to a gene: 4. The CDR3 DNA, read in part, is TGTGCCTGGAGTCCATCGGGACAGGCAAACTCC. The encoded protein is CAWSPSGQANS. The full CDR3 protein reads CAWSPSGQANSDYTF.

Turning to this clone: Mouse names are used for the genes. The read comes to an end 4 residues before the CDR3 does, leaving the germline J gene to fill in the end. The chain carries TRBV19 and TRBJ2-1; 8 bases align to TRBD2. J was trimmed by 5 bases and V by 2 bases; bases with no gene match: 3. CDR3 length: 14 amino acids. Germline CDR1 FNHDT, CDR2 SITEND (reference sequence). The CDR3 bases that were read are TGTGCCAGCAGTATCTGGGGGGTTGATGCT. It is translated as CASSIWGVDA. The whole CDR3 protein is CASSIWGVDAEQFF.

Points on this clone: The gene names here belong to mouse. Read coverage stops 4 residues before the CDR3 terminus; the germline J gene supplies the remainder. This chain connects TRBV1 to TRBJ1-1, with D possibly matching TRBD1 (6 bases). The CDR3 has 13 amino acids. V was clipped by 6 bases and J by 3 bases, with 11 bases between them. CDR1 is NSQYPW, CDR2 LRSPGD, per germline (reference sequence). The CDR3 sequence: CTCRGGRDTEVFF. The covered CDR3 bases are TGCACCTGCAGGGGGGGGCGCGACACA.

This clone has just a few counts. Gene names denote mouse genes. The DNA read from the CDR3 is TGCACCTGCAGTGCAGAACATCACTCCTAT. It encodes CTCSAEHHSY. The entire CDR3 reads CTCSAEHHSYEQYF. The chain carries TRBV1 and TRBJ2-7; D gene ambiguous. The observed sequence ends 4 residues before the CDR3 terminus, with the missing tail filled in from the germline J gene. The CDR3 consists of 14 residues. The germline gives CDR1 NSQYPW, CDR2 LRSPGD (reference sequence). Deletions cut 0 bases from V and 0 bases from J, with 6 bases between.

This clone has just a few counts. Gene names and germline match the mouse. Read coverage stops 4 residues before the CDR3 terminus; the germline J gene supplies the remainder. J is TRBJ2-3 and V is TRBV13-1; 12 bases map to TRBD1. Germline assignment: CDR1 NSHNY and CDR2 SYGAGN. This CDR3 has 15 residues. J lost 2 bases, V lost 4 bases, and 2 bases had no gene match. The CDR3 region is CASSPGQGAAETLYF. Partial CDR3 DNA: TGTGCCAGCAGTCCGGGACAGGGGGCTGCAGAA.

This clone was found a few times. These gene names are mouse names. The CDR3 is CTCSAEALYEQYF. The DNA read from the CDR3 is TGCACCTGCAGTGCAGAAGCACTGTAT. The chain links TRBV1 to TRBJ2-7; D unclear. The CDR3 end is not reached by the read, which stops 4 residues before it; the germline J gene fills it in. CDR1 and CDR2 from the germline V gene are NSQYPW and LRSPGD (reference sequence). The CDR3 is 13 amino acids.

The sample holds a few counts of this clone. Genes here carry mouse names. The read comes to an end 4 residues before the CDR3 does, leaving the germline J gene to fill in the end. The chain combines TRBV19 with TRBJ2-1, with D tentatively TRBD1 (5 bases). CDR1 and CDR2 from the germline V gene are FNHDT and SITEND (reference sequence). The CDR3 loop spans 14 amino acids. V lost 3 bases to trimming and J lost 1 base, with 8 bases between them. The CDR3 reads CASSKAGNYAEQFF. CDR3 DNA (partial): TGTGCCAGCAGTAAGGCAGGGAACTATGCT.

This clone has only a few counts. Gene names refer to mouse genes. The CDR3 goes on 4 residues after the read ends, and that part is filled in from the germline J gene. The rearrangement links TRBV13-1 to TRBJ2-4; 8 bases line up with TRBD1. The CDR3 sequence is 16 residues long. The germline CDR1 and CDR2 sequences are NSHNY and SYGAGN. J lost 0 bases, V lost 4 bases, and 7 bases had no gene match. The sequenced CDR3 bases are TGTGCCAGCAGTCCTTCAGGGGGCGGGAGTCAAAAC. It codes for CASSPSGGGSQN. The entire CDR3 reads CASSPSGGGSQNTLYF.